The 6 T cell receptor beta chains below come from one sample, sequenced in a study of blood T cell repertoires in COVID-19 (dated by TCRdb to 2019 to 2021). The library was built by means of the immunoSEQ multiplex PCR assay. In TCRdb, the immuneACCESS table is reduced to in-frame sequences with V and J assigned. These tables do not hold every clone; where another copy was compared, an unresolved V gene accounts for under half, and the others remain unexplained. The sample table shows over 250,000 clones, and 85% are seen once. In total, the top ten clones hold 13% of the sample. Material: peripheral blood. Receptor source: a human donor in a cohort sampled during active COVID-19.

Concerning this clone: Sequence at one end of the junction differs from germline and may be a read error. This chain uses TRBV7-8 with TRBJ2-7; weak D call: TRBD1 (6 bases). The CDR3 loop spans 14 amino acids. The germline V gene encodes CDR1 SGHVS and CDR2 FQNEAQ. Here the CDR3 reads CASGLRGGWYEQYF. In DNA form, the CDR3 reads TGTGCCAGCGGCTTACGTGGGGGCTGGTACGAGCAGTACTTC.

The chain couples TRBV19 to TRBJ2-7; 14 bases agree with TRBD2. This CDR3 has 16 residues. J lost 2 bases, V lost 5 bases, and 5 bases had no gene match. From germline, CDR1 is LNHDA and CDR2 SQIVND (reference sequence). CDR3 sequence reads: CASSLGTSGSPYEQYF. CDR3 in DNA: TGTGCCAGTAGTCTCGGGACTAGCGGGAGTCCCTACGAGCAGTACTTC.

The genes are TRBV19 and TRBJ2-3; maybe TRBD1 (6 bases). The V end lost 6 bases, the J end lost 0 bases, and 7 bases lay between the germline ends. The germline CDR1 and CDR2 sequences are LNHDA and SQIVND (reference sequence). The CDR3 totals 13 residues. DNA for the CDR3: TGTGCCAGTAGCGACAGGAGCACAGATACGCAGTATTTT. This sequence encodes CASSDRSTDTQYF.

The chain recombines TRBV18 with TRBJ1-5; D ambiguous. CDR1 is KGHSH, CDR2 LQKENI, per germline. This CDR3 comprises 14 residues. The germline V and J ends were trimmed by 2 bases and 3 bases, with 8 bases remaining between them. The CDR3 protein is CASSPAGNNQPQHF. The CDR3 bases are TGTGCCAGCTCACCAGCCGGGAACAATCAGCCCCAGCATTTT.

The chain links TRBV4-3 to TRBJ2-6; tentative D call: TRBD1 (5 bases). Germline CDR1 reads LGHNA; CDR2 reads YSLEER. The V gene lost 0 bases and the J gene lost 3 bases, with 12 bases spanning the gap. There are 17 residues in the CDR3. The CDR3 protein is CASSQDQPGFGANVLTF. CDR3 in DNA: TGCGCCAGCAGCCAAGACCAGCCAGGGTTTGGGGCCAACGTCCTGACTTTC.

The rearrangement joins TRBV11-3 to TRBJ2-3; 8 nucleotides agree with TRBD2. Losses at the gene ends were 3 bases for V and 3 bases for J; bases not matched to a gene: 11. CDR1 and CDR2 (germline): SGHNT, YENEEA. CDR3 length equals 17 residues. CDR3 amino acids: CASSLGAGGGATDTQYF. DNA of the CDR3: TGTGCCAGCAGCTTGGGGGCGGGAGGAGGGGCGACAGATACGCAGTATTTT. Combining the CDR3 with reference TRBV11-3 and TRBJ2-3 gives the whole variable domain EAGVVQSPRYKIIEKKQPVAFWCNPISGHNTLYWYLQNLGQGPELLIRYENEEAVDDSQLPKDRFSAERLKGVDSTLKIQPAELGDSAVYLCASSLGAGGGATDTQYFGPGTRLTVL.